The 29 T cell receptor beta chains below all came from one sample that was sequenced in a study of blood T cells in healthy people across ages. Alongside a J-beta primer mix, a sample-barcoded 5' primer served in a second PCR lasting roughly 6 to 12 cycles. MiXCR, applied by TCRdb to the 5' RACE reads, yields one record per CDR3 protein. In the table there are around 800,000 distinct CDR3 sequences, under 55% of which are singletons. Sequenced sample: blood. The receptors here all came from a man between 60 and 70 years old in good health.

V gene TRBV9 combines with J gene TRBJ2-3; perhaps D is TRBD1 or TRBD2 (5 bases each). Trimming removed 2 bases at V and 0 bases at J, with 7 bases between. CDR1 and CDR2 (germline): SGDLS, YYNGEE. This CDR3 is 14 amino acids long. The CDR3 sequence is CASSVGPSTDTQYF. The CDR3 DNA follows: TGTGCCAGCAGCGTGGGACCTAGCACAGATACGCAGTATTTT.

This clonotype was detected only a few times. The gene calls are TRBV7-2 and TRBJ1-5; D ambiguous. The CDR3 covers 15 residues. Trimming removed 1 base at V and 5 bases at J, with 12 bases between. CDR1 is SGHTA, CDR2 FQGNSA, per germline. The CDR3 loop is CASSLVLGRDQPQHF. The CDR3 DNA is TGTGCCAGCAGCTTAGTTTTGGGTCGGGATCAGCCCCAGCATTTT.

The chain couples TRBV20-1 to TRBJ2-7; 8 bases are shared with TRBD1. The CDR3 is made up of 12 amino acids. Unmatched junction bases numbered 6, after V lost 7 bases and J lost 4 bases. Germline loops: CDR1 DFQATT, CDR2 SNEGSKA (reference sequence). CDR3 nucleotide sequence: TGCAGTGTTACAGGGGGATCTTACGAGCAGTACTTC. It is translated as CSVTGGSYEQYF.

The rearrangement uses TRBV30 and TRBJ1-2; no clear D. V was trimmed by 0 bases and J by 4 bases, leaving 3 bases between them. Germline V gives CDR1 GTSNPN, CDR2 SVGIG (reference sequence). This CDR3 region has 11 residues. The CDR3 DNA reads as TGTGCCTGGAGTGTACTCTATGGCTACACCTTC. Protein sequence: CAWSVLYGYTF.

The chain has TRBV6-2 or TRBV6-3 and TRBJ2-1; TRBD1 agrees at 12 bases. This CDR3 region has 18 residues. V trimming: 5 bases; J trimming: 0 bases; junction bases outside the gene matches: 8. Germline assignment: CDR1 MNHEY and CDR2 SVGEGT. This CDR3 is CASSPGDRGLGSYNEQFF. As DNA, the CDR3 is TGTGCCAGCAGTCCCGGGGACAGGGGGCTGGGCTCCTACAATGAGCAGTTCTTC.

This clonotype was seen a handful of times. Since a much larger clone is just one base distant, this may be a read error. The chain is built from TRBV5-1 and TRBJ1-5, with a possible D match to TRBD1 (5 bases). Germline V lookup: CDR1 SGHRS, CDR2 YFSETQ. The CDR3 is 15 residues long. With 1 base removed from V and 1 base from J, the gap between germline ends came to 9 bases. Here the CDR3 reads CASSLTPGSNQPQHF. The CDR3 nucleotides are TGCGCCAGCAGCTTGACCCCAGGGAGCAATCAGCCCCAGCATTTT.

This clonotype was seen only a few times. This rearrangement joins TRBV12-3 or TRBV12-4 to TRBJ2-2; TRBD1 aligns across 8 bases. CDR3 length: 14 residues. Trimming took 2 bases from V and 5 from J; bases not matched to a gene: 1. The CDR3 is CASSLTGGTGELFF. DNA of the CDR3: TGTGCCAGCAGTTTAACAGGGGGAACCGGGGAGCTGTTTTTT.

As to this clonotype: One base away lies a much larger clone, so this may be a sequencing read error. The chain recombines TRBV10-3 with TRBJ2-7; 7 nucleotides line up with TRBD1. The CDR3 spans 17 residues. Germline CDR1 is ENHRY and CDR2 is SYGVKD. CDR3 sequence (DNA): TGTGCCATCAGTGACCGAAACAGGGGTAACAAGCCTTACGAGCGGTACTTC. Residues: CAISDRNRGNKPYERYF.

The table lists this clonotype with a few counts. This chain uses TRBV10-3 with TRBJ2-5; TRBD2 aligns across 8 bases. CDR1 and CDR2 (germline): ENHRY, SYGVKD. Trimming took 5 bases from V and 3 from J; bases not matched to a gene: 11. The length of the CDR3 is 16 residues. The CDR3 region has the DNA TGTGCCATCAGTTCTAAAAACGGGGGGGTAAAAGAGACCCAGTACTTC. Translation: CAISSKNGGVKETQYF.

The chain employs TRBV7-6 and TRBJ2-4; D unclear. The J call may be incorrect, as the DNA end agrees better with TRBJ2-7. The germline CDR1 and CDR2 sequences are SGHVS and FNYEAQ. The CDR3 extends over 14 amino acids. Here the CDR3 DNA reads TGTGCCAGCAGCTTGGTCAGTCCTTTGGGCGAGCAGTACTTC. Translation: CASSLVSPLGEQYF.

This rearrangement joins TRBV28 to TRBJ2-7, with 9 bases matching TRBD1. This CDR3 is 16 amino acids long. Germline values: CDR1 MDHEN, CDR2 SYDVKM. V shed 2 bases, J shed 5 bases, and the junction held 10 bases outside the gene matches. Here the CDR3 reads CASSLLPGQGVNEQYF. DNA of the CDR3: TGTGCCAGCAGTTTACTACCGGGACAGGGCGTAAACGAGCAGTACTTC. The entire variable domain, with the rest obtained from reference TRBV28 and TRBJ2-7, is as follows: DVKVTQSSRYLVKRTGEKVFLECVQDMDHENMFWYRQDPGLGLRLIYFSYDVKMKEKGDIPEGYSVSREKKERFSLILESASTNQTSMYLCASSLLPGQGVNEQYFGPGTRLTVT.

This sequence joins TRBV5-1 and TRBJ2-5; possible D gene TRBD1, 6 bases. V lost 5 bases to trimming and J lost 2 bases, with 19 bases between them. Looked up from germline, CDR1 is SGHRS and CDR2 is YFSETQ. The CDR3 runs 16 residues. CDR3 coding DNA: TGCGCCAGCAGGGAACAGGACAGAGACCCTCAAGAGACCCAGTACTTC. Translation gives CASREQDRDPQETQYF.

Regarding this clonotype: One end of the junction is discordant with germline, which a read error may explain. This chain connects TRBV28 to TRBJ1-1; D uncertain. CDR1 is MDHEN and CDR2 is SYDVKM in the germline V gene. This CDR3 contains 17 residues. The CDR3, as DNA: TGTGCCAGCAGCTTATCCGGCCGTTGGGTGGCGAACACTGAAGCTTTCTTT. Protein: CASSLSGRWVANTEAFF.

This clonotype was counted between two and nine times. The chain is built from TRBV18 and TRBJ2-5; a possible D gene is TRBD1 (5 bases). V lost 6 bases, J lost 4 bases, and 18 bases lay in between. From germline, CDR1 is KGHSH and CDR2 LQKENI. The CDR3 runs to 15 residues. DNA for the CDR3: TGTGCCAGCTCCGTGGACATCCCGACGAGAGAGACCCAGTACTTC. Protein product: CASSVDIPTRETQYF.

This clonotype occurred a few times. The chain recombines TRBV4-3 with TRBJ2-7; 9 positions match TRBD1. Trimming took 0 bases from V and 3 from J; bases not matched to a gene: 6. Germline CDR1 LGHNA, CDR2 YSLEER. This CDR3 is built from 16 residues. CDR3 bases: TGCGCCAGCAGCCAAGATGCTCGGACAGGGGTCTACGAGCAGTACTTC. The encoded protein is CASSQDARTGVYEQYF.

The CDR3 loop reads CASSPRQVSKETRYF. Here the CDR3 DNA reads TGTGCCAGCAGCCCACGACAGGTTTCAAAAGAGACCCGGTACTTC. The chain recombines TRBV7-2 with TRBJ2-7, with D possibly matching TRBD1 (6 bases). The germline V and J ends were trimmed by 5 bases and 12 bases, with 26 bases remaining between them. CDR1 is SGHTA, CDR2 FQGNSA, per germline. This CDR3 contains 15 residues. Variable domain in full (rest from reference TRBV7-2 and TRBJ2-7): GAGVSQSPSNKVTEKGKDVELRCDPISGHTALYWYRQSLGQGLEFLIYFQGNSAPDKSGLPSDRFSAERTGGSVSTLTIQRTQQEDSAVYLCASSPRQVSKETRYFGPGTRLTVT.

The chain carries TRBV6-5 and TRBJ1-2, with 8 positions matching TRBD1. The CDR3 has 14 amino acids. In germline, CDR1 is MNHEY, CDR2 SVGAGI. J lost 8 bases, V lost 6 bases, and 11 bases had no gene match. The CDR3 reads CASREDRVKSGYTF. The CDR3 coding sequence is TGTGCCAGCAGAGAGGACAGGGTCAAGAGCGGCTACACCTTC.

This clonotype was counted between two and nine times. The rearrangement joins TRBV5-1 to TRBJ1-6; D not certain. CDR3 length: 12 residues. The germline V gene has CDR1 SGHRS and CDR2 YFSETQ. V lost 4 bases and J lost 18, with 17 bases in between. The CDR3 protein is CASSQYIEGDHF. CDR3 in DNA: TGCGCCAGCAGCCAGTACATCGAGGGAGACCACTTT.

This clonotype has more than one count but fewer than ten. The chain joins TRBV12-3 or TRBV12-4 to TRBJ2-5; weak D call: TRBD1 (5 bases). The last part of the DNA fits TRBJ2-1 better; the J call may be wrong. The CDR3 has 15 amino acids. CDR3 in amino acids: CASSLAGWPQETQFF. DNA of the CDR3: TGTGCCAGCAGTTTGGCAGGGTGGCCCCAAGAGACCCAGTTCTTC.

The chain combines TRBV5-1 with TRBJ2-7; TRBD1 matches at 9 bases. The CDR3 has 15 residues. The germline V gene has CDR1 SGHRS and CDR2 YFSETQ. V dropped 4 bases and J dropped 4; count of bases not matched to a gene: 9. This CDR3 reads CASSMGTGSLYEQYF. CDR3 bases: TGCGCCAGCAGCATGGGGACAGGGTCCCTTTACGAGCAGTACTTC.

This chain joins TRBV7-2 and TRBJ2-5; D might be TRBD1 or TRBD2, each matching 6 bases. Per germline, CDR1 SGHTA and CDR2 FQGNSA. This CDR3 has 15 amino acids. The germline V and J ends were trimmed by 5 bases and 9 bases, with 22 bases remaining between them. As DNA, the CDR3 is TGTGCCAGCAGCGCGGGGACAAGCCGAAGGGAGGCCCAGTACTTC. Protein product: CASSAGTSRREAQYF.

This clonotype was seen a handful of times. The chain has TRBV11-1 and TRBJ2-7; D unresolved. The CDR3 spans 12 residues. Germline V lookup: CDR1 SGHAT, CDR2 FQDESV (reference sequence). V lost 2 bases and J lost 2, with 4 bases in between. CDR3 bases: TGTGCCAGCAGCTTATTTGCCTACGAGCAGTACTTC. Amino acids: CASSLFAYEQYF.

The CDR3 reads CASRPGTGNSPLHF. The CDR3 region has the DNA TGTGCCAGCAGGCCTGGGACCGGAAATTCACCCCTCCACTTT. This rearrangement joins TRBV25-1 to TRBJ1-6, with D possibly matching TRBD1 (5 bases). CDR3 length equals 14 residues. The V end lost 6 bases, the J end lost 7 bases, and 13 bases lay between the germline ends. CDR1 is MGHDK, CDR2 SYGVNS, per germline.

This rearrangement joins TRBV4-2 to TRBJ2-7; D unresolved. The CDR3 runs to 17 residues. Trimming left V 0 bases short and J 2 bases short, with 17 bases between. Germline CDR1 is LGHNA and CDR2 is YNFKEQ. The CDR3 loop is CASSQDVVSIQTYEQYF. As DNA, the CDR3 is TGTGCCAGCAGCCAAGACGTTGTCTCCATACAAACCTACGAGCAGTACTTC.

The chain has TRBV6-5 and TRBJ2-5, with a possible D match to TRBD1 (5 bases). This CDR3 is 14 amino acids long. Trimming removed 5 bases at V and 11 bases at J, with 21 bases between. Germline V gene data show CDR1 as MNHEY and CDR2 as SVGAGI. In DNA form, the CDR3 reads TGTGCCAGCAGTCGTCTGACAGTTGGCAATGAGCAGTACTTC. Encoded protein: CASSRLTVGNEQYF.

CDR3: CASSSETGFMNTEAFF. The DNA of the CDR3 is TGTGCCAGCAGCTCAGAGACAGGATTCATGAACACTGAAGCTTTCTTT. This rearrangement joins TRBV7-2 to TRBJ1-1; tentatively, D is TRBD1 (6 bases). V was cut by 4 bases and J by 0 bases, with 15 bases left in between. Germline CDR1 is SGHTA and CDR2 is FQGNSA. CDR3 length: 16 amino acids.

On this clonotype itself: A much larger clone sits a single nucleotide away, making a read error possible. The chain employs TRBV5-1 and TRBJ2-1, with D perhaps matching TRBD1 (5 bases). Germline V gives CDR1 SGHRS, CDR2 YFSETQ. The CDR3 runs to 14 residues. The CDR3 here is CASNLVRGAHEQFF. In nucleotides, the CDR3 is TGCGCCAGCAACTTGGTTCGTGGGGCCCATGAGCAGTTCTTC.

This chain joins TRBV10-1 and TRBJ1-5; 7 positions match TRBD1. The CDR3 is 15 residues long. V was pared by 6 bases and J by 5 bases, with 10 bases of the junction left unmatched. In germline, CDR1 is WNHNN, CDR2 SYGVQD (reference sequence). CDR3 in amino acids: CASSLDRAEDQPQHF. Written as DNA, the CDR3 is TGCGCCAGCAGCCTCGACAGGGCAGAGGATCAGCCCCAGCATTTT.

This clonotype has a handful of counts. J is TRBJ2-3 and V is TRBV7-2; no clear D gene. The CDR3 consists of 14 residues. CDR1 and CDR2 (germline): SGHTA, FQGNSA. With 4 bases removed from V and 6 bases from J, the gap between germline ends came to 14 bases. CDR3 coding DNA: TGTGCCAGCAGCTCCTCGTTGGGGTTTGATACGCAGTATTTT. Residues: CASSSSLGFDTQYF.